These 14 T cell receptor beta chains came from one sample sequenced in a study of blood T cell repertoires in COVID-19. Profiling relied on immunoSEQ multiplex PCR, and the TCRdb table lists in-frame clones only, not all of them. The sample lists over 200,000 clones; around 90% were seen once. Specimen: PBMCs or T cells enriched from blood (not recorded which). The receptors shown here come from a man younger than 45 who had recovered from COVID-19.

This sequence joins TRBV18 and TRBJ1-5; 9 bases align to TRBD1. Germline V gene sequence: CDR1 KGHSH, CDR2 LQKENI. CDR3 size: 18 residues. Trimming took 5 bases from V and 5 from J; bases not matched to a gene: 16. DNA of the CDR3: TGTGCCAGCTCAAATAATCCTTACAGGGGGCCTCCTTATCAGCCCCAGCATTTT. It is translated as CASSNNPYRGPPYQPQHF.

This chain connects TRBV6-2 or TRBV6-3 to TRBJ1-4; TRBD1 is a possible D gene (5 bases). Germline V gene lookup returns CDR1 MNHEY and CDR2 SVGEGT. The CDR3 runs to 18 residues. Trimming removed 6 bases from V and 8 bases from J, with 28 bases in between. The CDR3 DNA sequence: TGTGCCAGCAGCTGGGACTCGGGGGTTGTCGTGACTTCAGAAAAACTGTTTTTT. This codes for CASSWDSGVVVTSEKLFF.

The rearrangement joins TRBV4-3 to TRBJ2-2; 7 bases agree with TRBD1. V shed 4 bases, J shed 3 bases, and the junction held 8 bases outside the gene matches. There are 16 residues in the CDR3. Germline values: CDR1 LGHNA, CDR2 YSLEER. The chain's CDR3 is CASSRTQGPDTGELFF. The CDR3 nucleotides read TGCGCCAGCAGCCGAACACAGGGGCCCGACACCGGGGAGCTGTTTTTT.

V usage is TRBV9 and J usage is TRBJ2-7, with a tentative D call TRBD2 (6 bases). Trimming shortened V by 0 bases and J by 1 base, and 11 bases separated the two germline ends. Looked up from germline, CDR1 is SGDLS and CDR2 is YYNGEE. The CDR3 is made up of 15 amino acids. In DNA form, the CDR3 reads TGTGCCAGCAGCGTAGGGGGGGATTGGTCCTACGAGCAGTACTTC. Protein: CASSVGGDWSYEQYF.

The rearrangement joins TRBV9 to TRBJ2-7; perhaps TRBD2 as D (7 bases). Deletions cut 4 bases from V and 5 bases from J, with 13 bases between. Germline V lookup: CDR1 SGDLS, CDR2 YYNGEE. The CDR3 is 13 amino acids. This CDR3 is CASSWRGQDEQYF. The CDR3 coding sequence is TGTGCCAGCAGCTGGCGGGGGCAGGACGAGCAGTACTTC.

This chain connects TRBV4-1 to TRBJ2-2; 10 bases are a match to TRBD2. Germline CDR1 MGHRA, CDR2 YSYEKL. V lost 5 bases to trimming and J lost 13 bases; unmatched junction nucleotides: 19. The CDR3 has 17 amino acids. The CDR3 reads CASSSLTRAGGPIGLFF. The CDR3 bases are TGCGCCAGCAGCTCGCTAACTAGAGCGGGAGGGCCAATAGGGCTGTTTTTT.

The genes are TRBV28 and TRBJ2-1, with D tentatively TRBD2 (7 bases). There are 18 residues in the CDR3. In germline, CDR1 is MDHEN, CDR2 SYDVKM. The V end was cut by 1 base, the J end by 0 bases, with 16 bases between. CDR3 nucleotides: TGTGCCAGCAGTTTATTAACAGGGACTACCCTCTCCTACAATGAGCAGTTCTTC. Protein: CASSLLTGTTLSYNEQFF.

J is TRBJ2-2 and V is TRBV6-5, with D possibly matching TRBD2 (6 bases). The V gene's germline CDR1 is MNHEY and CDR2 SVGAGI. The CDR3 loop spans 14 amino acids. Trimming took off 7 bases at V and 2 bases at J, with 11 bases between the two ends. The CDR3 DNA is TGTGCCAGCAAAGGAGGGCCAAACACCGGGGAGCTGTTTTTT. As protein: CASKGGPNTGELFF.

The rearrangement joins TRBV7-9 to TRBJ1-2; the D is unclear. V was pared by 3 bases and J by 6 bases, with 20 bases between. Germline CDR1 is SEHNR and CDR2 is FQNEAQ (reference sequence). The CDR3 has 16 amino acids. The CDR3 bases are TGTGCCAGCAGCTTTCCTTTCACCGGGTTCGACGATGGCTACACCTTC. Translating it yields CASSFPFTGFDDGYTF.

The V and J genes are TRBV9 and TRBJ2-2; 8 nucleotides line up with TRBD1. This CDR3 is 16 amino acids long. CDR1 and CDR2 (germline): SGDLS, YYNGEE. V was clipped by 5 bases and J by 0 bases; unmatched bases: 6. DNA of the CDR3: TGTGCCAGCAGTCCTAGGACAGGGACGAACACCGGGGAGCTGTTTTTT. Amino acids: CASSPRTGTNTGELFF.

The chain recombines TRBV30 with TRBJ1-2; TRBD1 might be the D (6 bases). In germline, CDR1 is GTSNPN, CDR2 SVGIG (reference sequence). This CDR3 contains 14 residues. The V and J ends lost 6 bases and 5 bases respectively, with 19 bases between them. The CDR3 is CACFRSRGFYGYTF. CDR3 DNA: TGTGCCTGCTTCCGGAGCAGGGGATTTTATGGCTACACCTTC.

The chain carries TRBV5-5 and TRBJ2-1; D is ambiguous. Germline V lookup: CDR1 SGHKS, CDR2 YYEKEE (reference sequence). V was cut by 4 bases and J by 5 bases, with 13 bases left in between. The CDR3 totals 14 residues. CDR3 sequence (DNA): TGTGCCAGCAGCCGTCTGGCCGTTGACAATGAGCAGTTCTTC. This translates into CASSRLAVDNEQFF.

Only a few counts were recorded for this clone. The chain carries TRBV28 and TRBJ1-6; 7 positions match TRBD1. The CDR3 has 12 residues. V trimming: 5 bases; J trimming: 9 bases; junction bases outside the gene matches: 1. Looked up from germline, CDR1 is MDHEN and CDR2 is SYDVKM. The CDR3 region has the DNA TGTGCCAGCAGTACAGGGGTTTCACCCCTCCACTTT. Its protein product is CASSTGVSPLHF.

CDR3 sequence reads: CASGLVPGFNEQFF. In nucleotides, the CDR3 is TGTGCTAGTGGTTTGGTACCGGGGTTCAATGAGCAGTTCTTC. V usage is TRBV12-5 and J usage is TRBJ2-1, with D possibly being TRBD2 (5 bases). The CDR3 runs to 14 residues. V lost 0 bases and J 6 bases, leaving 9 bases between the germline ends. Germline V gene data show CDR1 as LGHNT and CDR2 as FRNRAP.